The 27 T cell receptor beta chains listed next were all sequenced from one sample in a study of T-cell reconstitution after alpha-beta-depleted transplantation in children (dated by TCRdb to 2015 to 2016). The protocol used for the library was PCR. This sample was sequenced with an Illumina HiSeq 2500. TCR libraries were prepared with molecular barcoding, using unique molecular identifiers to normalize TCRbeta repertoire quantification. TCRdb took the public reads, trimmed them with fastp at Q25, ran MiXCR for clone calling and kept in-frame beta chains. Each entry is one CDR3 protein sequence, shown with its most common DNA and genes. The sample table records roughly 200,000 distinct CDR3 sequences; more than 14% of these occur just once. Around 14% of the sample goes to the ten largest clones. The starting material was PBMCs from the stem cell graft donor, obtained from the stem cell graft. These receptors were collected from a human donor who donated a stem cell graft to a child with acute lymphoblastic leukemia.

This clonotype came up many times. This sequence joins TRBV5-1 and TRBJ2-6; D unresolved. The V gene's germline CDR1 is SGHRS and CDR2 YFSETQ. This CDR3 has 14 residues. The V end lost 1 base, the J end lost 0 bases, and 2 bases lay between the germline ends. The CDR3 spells CASSLPSGANVLTF. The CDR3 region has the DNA TGCGCCAGCAGCTTGCCCTCTGGGGCCAACGTCCTGACTTTC.

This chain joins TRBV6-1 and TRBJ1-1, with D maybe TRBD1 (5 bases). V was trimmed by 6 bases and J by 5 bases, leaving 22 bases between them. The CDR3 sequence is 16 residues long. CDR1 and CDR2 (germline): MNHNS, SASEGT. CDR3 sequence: CASRSYTGPLGTEAFF. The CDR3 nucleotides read TGTGCCAGCAGGTCCTACACGGGGCCCCTAGGGACTGAAGCTTTCTTT.

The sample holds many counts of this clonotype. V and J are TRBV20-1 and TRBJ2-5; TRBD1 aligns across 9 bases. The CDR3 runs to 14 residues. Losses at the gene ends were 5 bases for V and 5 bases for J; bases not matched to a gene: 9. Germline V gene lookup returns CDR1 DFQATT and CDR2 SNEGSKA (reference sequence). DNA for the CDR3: TGCAGTGCTTACGGGACAGGGTCCTTGGAGACCCAGTACTTC. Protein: CSAYGTGSLETQYF.

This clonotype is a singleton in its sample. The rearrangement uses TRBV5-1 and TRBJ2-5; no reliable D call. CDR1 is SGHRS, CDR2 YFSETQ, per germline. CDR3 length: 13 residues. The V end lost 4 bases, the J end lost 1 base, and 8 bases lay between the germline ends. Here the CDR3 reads CASSPNSQETQYF. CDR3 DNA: TGCGCCAGCAGCCCGAACAGCCAAGAGACCCAGTACTTC.

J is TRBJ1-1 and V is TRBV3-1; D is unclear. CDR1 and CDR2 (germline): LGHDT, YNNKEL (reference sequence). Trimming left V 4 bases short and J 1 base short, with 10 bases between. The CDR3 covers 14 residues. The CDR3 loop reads CASSRLRQNTEAFF. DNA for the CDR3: TGTGCCAGCAGCCGCCTTAGACAGAACACTGAAGCTTTCTTT.

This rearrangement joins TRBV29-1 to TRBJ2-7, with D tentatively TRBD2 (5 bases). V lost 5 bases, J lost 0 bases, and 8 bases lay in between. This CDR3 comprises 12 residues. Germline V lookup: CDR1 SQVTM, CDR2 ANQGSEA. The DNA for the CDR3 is TGCAGCGTTCCGGGAAACTCCTACGAGCAGTACTTC. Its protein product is CSVPGNSYEQYF.

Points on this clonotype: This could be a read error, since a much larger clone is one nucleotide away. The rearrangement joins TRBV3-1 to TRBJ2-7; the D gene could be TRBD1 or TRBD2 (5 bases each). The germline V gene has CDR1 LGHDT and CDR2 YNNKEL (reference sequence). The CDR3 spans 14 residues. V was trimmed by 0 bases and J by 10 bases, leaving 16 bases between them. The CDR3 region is CASSQDASSGDQYF. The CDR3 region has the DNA TGTGCCAGCAGCCAAGATGCCAGCTCTGGGGACCAGTACTTC.

The CDR3 DNA reads as TGTGCCAGCAGTTACTCGGTGGGGAGCACAGATACGCAGTATTTT. Protein: CASSYSVGSTDTQYF. The rearrangement links TRBV6-5 to TRBJ2-3, with no clear D. This CDR3 is built from 15 residues. Between the trimmed V and J ends, which lost 0 bases and 0 bases, there was a span of 7 bases. Germline V gene sequence: CDR1 MNHEY, CDR2 SVGAGI.

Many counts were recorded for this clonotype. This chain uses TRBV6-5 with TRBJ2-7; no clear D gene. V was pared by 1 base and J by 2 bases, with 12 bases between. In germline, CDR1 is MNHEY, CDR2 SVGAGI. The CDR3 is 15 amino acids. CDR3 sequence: CASSYYGRSPYEQYF. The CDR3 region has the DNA TGTGCCAGCAGTTACTATGGCAGGTCACCCTACGAGCAGTACTTC.

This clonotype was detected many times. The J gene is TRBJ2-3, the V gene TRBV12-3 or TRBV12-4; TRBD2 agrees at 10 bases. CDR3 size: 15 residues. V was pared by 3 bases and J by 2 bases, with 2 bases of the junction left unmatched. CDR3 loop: CASSFLAGVTDTQYF. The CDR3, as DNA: TGTGCCAGCAGTTTTCTAGCGGGAGTCACAGATACGCAGTATTTT.

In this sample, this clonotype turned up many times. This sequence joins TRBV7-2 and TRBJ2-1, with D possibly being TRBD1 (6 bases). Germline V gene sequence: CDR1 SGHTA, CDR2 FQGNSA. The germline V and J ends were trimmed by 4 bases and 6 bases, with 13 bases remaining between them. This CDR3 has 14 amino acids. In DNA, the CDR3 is TGTGCCAGCAGCTCCTACAGGGTAGGCAATGAGCAGTTCTTC. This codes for CASSSYRVGNEQFF.

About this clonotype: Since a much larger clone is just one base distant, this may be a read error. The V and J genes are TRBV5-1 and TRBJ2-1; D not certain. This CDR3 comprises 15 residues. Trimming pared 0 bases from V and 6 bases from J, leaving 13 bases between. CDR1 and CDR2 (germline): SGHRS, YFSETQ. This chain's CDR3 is CASSLGAGGFNEQFF. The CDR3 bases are TGCGCCAGCAGCTTGGGGGCTGGTGGGTTCAATGAGCAGTTCTTC.

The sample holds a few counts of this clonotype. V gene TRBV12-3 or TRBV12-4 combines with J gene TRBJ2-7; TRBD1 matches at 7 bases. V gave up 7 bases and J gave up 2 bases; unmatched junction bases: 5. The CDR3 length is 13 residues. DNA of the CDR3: TGTGCCAGCACCGGACAGGTCACCTACGAGCAGTACTTC. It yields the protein CASTGQVTYEQYF.

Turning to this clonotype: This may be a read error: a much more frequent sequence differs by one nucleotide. The CDR3 bases are TGCGCCACCAGCCTCGGACTAGCGGGAGGAAAAACAGATACGCAGTATTTT. Residues: CATSLGLAGGKTDTQYF. The rearrangement uses TRBV5-1 and TRBJ2-3; TRBD2 aligns across 14 bases. Germline-derived CDR1 and CDR2 are SGHRS and YFSETQ. The CDR3 has 17 amino acids. Looking up the rest from reference TRBV5-1 and TRBJ2-3 gives the full variable domain: KAGVTQTPRYLIKTRGQQVTLSCSPISGHRSVSWYQQTPGQGLQFLFEYFSETQRNKGNFPGRFSGRQFSNSRSEMNVSTLELGDSALYLCATSLGLAGGKTDTQYFGPGTRLTVL.

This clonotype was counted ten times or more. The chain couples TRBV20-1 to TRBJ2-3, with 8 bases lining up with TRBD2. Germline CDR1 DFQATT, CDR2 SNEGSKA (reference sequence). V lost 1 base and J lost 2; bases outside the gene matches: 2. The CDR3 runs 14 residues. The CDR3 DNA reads TGCAGTGCTAGAGCGGGGGGGGCCACAGATACGCAGTATTTT. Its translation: CSARAGGATDTQYF.

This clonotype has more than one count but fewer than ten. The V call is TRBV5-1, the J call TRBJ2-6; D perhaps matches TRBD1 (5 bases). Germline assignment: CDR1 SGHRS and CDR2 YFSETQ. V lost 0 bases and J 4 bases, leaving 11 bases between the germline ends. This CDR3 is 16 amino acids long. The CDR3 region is CASSLGGVSGANVLTF. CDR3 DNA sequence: TGCGCCAGCAGCTTGGGGGGCGTTTCGGGGGCCAACGTCCTGACTTTC.

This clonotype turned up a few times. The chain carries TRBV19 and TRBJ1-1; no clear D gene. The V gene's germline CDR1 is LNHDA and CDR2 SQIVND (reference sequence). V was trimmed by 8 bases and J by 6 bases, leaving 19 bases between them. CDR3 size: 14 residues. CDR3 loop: CASQMVGGLAEAFF. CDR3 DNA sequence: TGTGCCAGTCAAATGGTAGGAGGACTAGCTGAAGCTTTCTTT.

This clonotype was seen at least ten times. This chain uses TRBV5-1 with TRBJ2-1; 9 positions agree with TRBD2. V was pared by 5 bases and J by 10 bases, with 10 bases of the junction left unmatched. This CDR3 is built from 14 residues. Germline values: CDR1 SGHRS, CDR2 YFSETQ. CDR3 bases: TGCGCCAGCAGGTCGATAGCGGGAGAGGAAGAGCAGTTCTTC. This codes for CASRSIAGEEEQFF.

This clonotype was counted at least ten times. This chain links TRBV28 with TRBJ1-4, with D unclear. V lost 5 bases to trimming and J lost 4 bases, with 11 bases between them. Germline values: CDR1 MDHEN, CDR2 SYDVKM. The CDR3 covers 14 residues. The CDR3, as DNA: TGTGCCAGCAGTCAGATATGGGGTAATGAAAAACTGTTTTTT. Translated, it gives CASSQIWGNEKLFF.

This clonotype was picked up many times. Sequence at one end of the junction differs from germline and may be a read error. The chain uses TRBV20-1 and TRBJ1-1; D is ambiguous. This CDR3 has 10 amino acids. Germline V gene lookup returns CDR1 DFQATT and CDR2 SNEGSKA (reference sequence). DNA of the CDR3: TGCAGTGCAAGAGATACTGAAGCTTTCTTT. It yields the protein CSARDTEAFF.

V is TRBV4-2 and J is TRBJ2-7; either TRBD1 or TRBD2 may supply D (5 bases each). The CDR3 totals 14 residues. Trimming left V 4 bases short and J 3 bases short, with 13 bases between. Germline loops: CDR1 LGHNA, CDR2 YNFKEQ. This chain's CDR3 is CASSPTGHCYEQYF. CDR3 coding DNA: TGTGCCAGCAGCCCGACGGGGCACTGCTACGAGCAGTACTTC.

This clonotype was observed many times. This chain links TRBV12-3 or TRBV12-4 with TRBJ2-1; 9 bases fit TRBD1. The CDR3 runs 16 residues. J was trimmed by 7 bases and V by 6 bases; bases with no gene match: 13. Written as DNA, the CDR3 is TGTGCCAGCAGACCCCTATCCGGGACAGGGTCGAATGAGCAGTTCTTC. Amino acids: CASRPLSGTGSNEQFF.

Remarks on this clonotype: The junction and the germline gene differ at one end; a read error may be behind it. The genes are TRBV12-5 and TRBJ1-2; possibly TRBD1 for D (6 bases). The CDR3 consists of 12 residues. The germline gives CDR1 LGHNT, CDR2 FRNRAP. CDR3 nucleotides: TGTGCTAGTGGGGAACCGGGACACCCCGTCGCCTTC. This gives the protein CASGEPGHPVAF.

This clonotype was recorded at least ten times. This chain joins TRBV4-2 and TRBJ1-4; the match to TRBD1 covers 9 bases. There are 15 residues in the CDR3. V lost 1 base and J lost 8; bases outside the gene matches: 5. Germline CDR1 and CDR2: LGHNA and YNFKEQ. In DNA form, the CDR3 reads TGTGCCAGCAGCCAAGCCCGACAGGGGGTGGAAAAACTGTTTTTT. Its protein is CASSQARQGVEKLFF.

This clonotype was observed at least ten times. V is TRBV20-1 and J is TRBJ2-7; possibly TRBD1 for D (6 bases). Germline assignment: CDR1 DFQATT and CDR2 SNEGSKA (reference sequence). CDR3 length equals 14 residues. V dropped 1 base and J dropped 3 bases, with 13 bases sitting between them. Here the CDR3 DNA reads TGCAGTGCTAGAGTCCCGGGACAATACTACGAGCAGTACTTC. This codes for CSARVPGQYYEQYF.

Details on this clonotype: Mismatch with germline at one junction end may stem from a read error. The CDR3, as DNA: TGCATTGCTGTTGGACTAGCGGGTCCCATCGAGCAGTACTTC. Amino acids: CIAVGLAGPIEQYF. This sequence joins TRBV20-1 and TRBJ2-7, with TRBD2 matching over 11 bases. Germline V gene data show CDR1 as DFQATT and CDR2 as SNEGSKA (reference sequence). This CDR3 is 14 amino acids long.

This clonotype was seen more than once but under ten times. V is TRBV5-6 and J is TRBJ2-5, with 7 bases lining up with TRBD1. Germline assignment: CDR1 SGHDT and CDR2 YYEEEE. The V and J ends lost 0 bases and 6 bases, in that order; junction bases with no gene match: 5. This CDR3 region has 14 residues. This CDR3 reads CASSLGATGKTQYF. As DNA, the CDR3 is TGTGCCAGCAGCTTGGGAGCGACAGGGAAGACCCAGTACTTC.